The clone carrying this TCR beta chain was recorded at least ten times. This specimen belongs to a study of T cells in Graves' hyperthyroidism and ophthalmopathy. What was amplified from RNA transcripts were TCR beta CDR3 regions. First-round RT-PCR targeting the TCR CDR3 was performed with the HTBI primer set. TCRdb redid the calling of the multiplex PCR reads with MiXCR, one entry per CDR3 protein. Of some 210,000 distinct CDR3 sequences listed, 17% are singletons. Among the patients, aged 18 to 65, hyperthyroidism was newly diagnosed and had lasted under 2 months. The CDR3 is 13 residues long. Germline CDR1 and CDR2: SNHLY and FYNNEI. Trimming cost V 1 base and J 5 bases, with 8 bases left between them.

This sequence originates from a man aged 50 or older with Graves' hyperthyroidism. Sequencing was done on a sample of blood. The chain employs TRBV2 and TRBJ2-5; D is unresolved. This chain's CDR3 is CASSEEGRETQYF. The CDR3 region has the DNA TGTGCCAGCAGTGAAGAGGGTAGGGAGACCCAGTACTTC.